Presented here are 9 T cell receptor beta chains from one specimen sequenced in a study of blood T cell repertoires in COVID-19. The data were produced by immunoSEQ multiplex PCR, yet TCRdb's version contains in-frame clones alone and is incomplete. The sample holds hundreds of thousands of clones, around 90% seen once. The sequenced material came from peripheral blood. Receptor source: a woman aged 25 to 39 with COVID-19, enrolled during active disease.

V and J are TRBV5-4 and TRBJ2-1; possibly TRBD1 for D (6 bases). The CDR3 covers 15 residues. Deletions cut 2 bases from V and 5 bases from J, with 14 bases between. Germline CDR1 is SGHNT and CDR2 is YYREEE (reference sequence). The CDR3 is CASSFYSGAHNEQFF. CDR3 DNA: TGTGCCAGCAGCTTCTACTCAGGGGCCCACAATGAGCAGTTCTTC.

The chain joins TRBV15 to TRBJ2-1; 10 positions match TRBD2. Germline V gene lookup returns CDR1 LNHNV and CDR2 YYDKDF (reference sequence). This CDR3 region has 15 residues. With 3 bases clipped from V and 6 bases from J, the junction kept 5 bases outside the gene matches. Written as DNA, the CDR3 is TGTGCCACCAGCAGGCAGCGGGAGGGAAGCAATGAGCAGTTCTTC. Amino acids: CATSRQREGSNEQFF.

The chain carries TRBV6-6 and TRBJ2-1; 7 nucleotides agree with TRBD2. Germline loops: CDR1 MNHNY, CDR2 SVGAGI (reference sequence). Trimming at V came to 5 bases and at J to 5 bases, leaving 3 bases not matched to a gene. This CDR3 has 13 amino acids. As DNA, the CDR3 is TGTGCCAGCAGTAGCGGGGCCAACAATGAGCAGTTCTTC. Protein: CASSSGANNEQFF.

The chain carries TRBV7-9 and TRBJ2-1, with 13 bases that match TRBD2. Germline CDR1 and CDR2: SEHNR and FQNEAQ (reference sequence). The CDR3 loop spans 16 amino acids. The V gene end was trimmed by 2 bases and the J gene end by 6 bases; junction bases not matched to a gene: 4. The CDR3 loop reads CASSLSRTSGSNEQFF. The CDR3 DNA reads as TGTGCCAGCAGCTTATCCCGGACTAGCGGGAGCAATGAGCAGTTCTTC. Filled out from reference TRBV7-9 and TRBJ2-1, the complete variable domain reads DTGVSQNPRHKITKRGQNVTFRCDPISEHNRLYWYRQTLGQGPEFLTYFQNEAQLEKSRLLSDRFSAERPKGSFSTLEIQRTEQGDSAMYLCASSLSRTSGSNEQFFGPGTRLTVL.

The V call is TRBV10-3, the J call TRBJ2-2; 8 bases match TRBD1. The CDR3 sequence is 14 residues long. Germline V gene lookup returns CDR1 ENHRY and CDR2 SYGVKD. V was clipped by 2 bases and J by 6 bases; unmatched bases: 2. Here the CDR3 reads CAISEAGGPGELFF. DNA for the CDR3: TGTGCCATCAGTGAGGCAGGGGGCCCCGGGGAGCTGTTTTTT.

The V call is TRBV27, the J call TRBJ2-5; TRBD1 agrees at 7 bases. V was clipped by 4 bases and J by 5 bases; unmatched bases: 7. The CDR3 is 14 amino acids. Germline CDR1 reads MNHEY; CDR2 reads SMNVEV (reference sequence). CDR3 sequence reads: CASSSMTGTETQYF. The CDR3, as DNA: TGTGCCAGCAGTTCAATGACAGGGACCGAGACCCAGTACTTC.

The rearrangement links TRBV10-3 to TRBJ2-5; D might be TRBD1 (5 bases). The CDR3 is 14 residues long. V lost 0 bases and J lost 5, with 10 bases in between. Germline CDR1 ENHRY, CDR2 SYGVKD. The DNA of the CDR3 is TGTGCCATCAGTGAGTCGAAAGGGGCTGAGACCCAGTACTTC. Its translation: CAISESKGAETQYF.

The rearrangement links TRBV6-5 to TRBJ2-2; D may be TRBD2 (6 bases). CDR1 and CDR2 (germline): MNHEY, SVGAGI. The CDR3 runs 15 residues. Trimming removed 6 bases from V and 2 bases from J, with 13 bases in between. The CDR3 region has the DNA TGTGCCAGCAGCGTTAGCGGACTTAACACCGGGGAGCTGTTTTTT. It translates to CASSVSGLNTGELFF.

V usage is TRBV5-6 and J usage is TRBJ1-2; tentative D call: TRBD1 (6 bases). Germline CDR1 is SGHDT and CDR2 is YYEEEE. V shed 0 bases and J shed 13 bases, with 19 bases lying between them. CDR3 length equals 14 residues. CDR3 amino acids: CASSLGGGGAVGTF. The CDR3 coding sequence is TGTGCCAGCAGCTTGGGAGGTGGGGGCGCGGTTGGCACCTTC.